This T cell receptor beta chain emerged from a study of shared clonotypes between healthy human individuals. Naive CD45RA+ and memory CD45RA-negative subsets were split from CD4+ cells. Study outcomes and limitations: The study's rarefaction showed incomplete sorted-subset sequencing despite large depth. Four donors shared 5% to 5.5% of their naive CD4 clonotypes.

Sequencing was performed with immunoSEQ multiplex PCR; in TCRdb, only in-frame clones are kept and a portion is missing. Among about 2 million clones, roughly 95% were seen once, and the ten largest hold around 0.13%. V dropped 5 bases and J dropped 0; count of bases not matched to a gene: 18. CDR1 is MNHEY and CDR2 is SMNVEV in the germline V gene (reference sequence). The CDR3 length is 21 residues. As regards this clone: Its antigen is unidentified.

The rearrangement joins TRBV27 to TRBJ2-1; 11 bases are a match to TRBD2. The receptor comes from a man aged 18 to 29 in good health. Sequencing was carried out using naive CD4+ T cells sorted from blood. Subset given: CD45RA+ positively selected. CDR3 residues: CASSVNLWRLAGGSSYNEQFF. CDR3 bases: TGTGCCAGCAGTGTAAACCTATGGCGGCTAGCGGGGGGAAGCTCCTACAATGAGCAGTTCTTC.